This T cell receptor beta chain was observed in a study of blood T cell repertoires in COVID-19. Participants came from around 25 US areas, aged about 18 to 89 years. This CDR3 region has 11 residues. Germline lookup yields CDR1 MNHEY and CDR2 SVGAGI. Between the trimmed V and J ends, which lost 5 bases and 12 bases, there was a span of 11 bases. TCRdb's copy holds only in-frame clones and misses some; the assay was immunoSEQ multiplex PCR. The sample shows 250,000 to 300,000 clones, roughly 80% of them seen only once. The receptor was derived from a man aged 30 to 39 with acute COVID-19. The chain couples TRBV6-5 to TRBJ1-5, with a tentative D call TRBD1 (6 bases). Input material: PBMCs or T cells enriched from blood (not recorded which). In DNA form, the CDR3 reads TGTGCCAGCAGTAACCGGGACATCCAGCATTTT. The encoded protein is CASSNRDIQHF.